A selection of T cell receptor beta chains follows, all from one sample in a study of blood T cell repertoires in COVID-19. Data came from immunoSEQ multiplex PCR; TCRdb stores just in-frame clones and leaves some out. The sample lists about 69,000 clones; about four fifths were seen once. The material sequenced was peripheral blood. Receptors were obtained from a man in his fifties or sixties with COVID-19, enrolled during active disease. Each CDR3 is given with its conserved first and last residue. A D gene is named only where the DNA matches it firmly. Clone size is given for some rows only: seen once, a few or many times, or a class if the clone is expanded.

>NA|NA|TRBJ1-3|TRBV12-5
CASGRQEANTIYF
TGTGCTAGTGGTAGACAGGAGGCAAACACCATATATTTT
>NA|NA|TRBJ2-7|TRBV6-1
CASSEMGHLDMDYEQYF
TGTGCCAGCAGTGAGATGGGACACCTGGACATGGACTACGAGCAGTACTTC
>NA|TRBD2|TRBJ2-3|TRBV7-8
CASRFGGNTQYF
TGTGCCAGTCGATTCGGGGGGAATACGCAGTATTTT
>NA|NA|TRBJ2-2|TRBV3-1/TRBV3-2
CASSQDWGDGGELFF
TGTGCCAGCAGCCAAGATTGGGGGGACGGCGGGGAGCTGTTTTTT
>NA|NA|TRBJ1-5|TRBV5-1
CASSFGGDWPQHF
TGCGCCAGCAGCTTTGGGGGGGACTGGCCCCAGCATTTT
>NA|NA|TRBJ1-4|TRBV4-2
CASSQGEGRIQGEKLFF
TGTGCCAGCAGCCAAGGGGAGGGGAGGATCCAGGGGGAAAAACTGTTTTTT
>NA|NA|TRBJ1-3|TRBV30
CAWGSLGNTIYF
TGTGCCTGGGGGAGTCTCGGGAACACCATATATTTT
>NA|TRBD2|TRBJ2-2|TRBV7-7
CASSLTSGAQTGELFF
TGTGCTAGCAGCTTAACTAGCGGGGCTCAAACCGGGGAGCTGTTTTTT
>NA|NA|TRBJ1-2|TRBV4-3
CASSQESPWGTVHYGYTF
TGCGCCAGCAGCCAAGAGAGTCCGTGGGGCACGGTTCACTATGGCTACACCTTC
>NA|NA|TRBJ1-5|TRBV19
CASSNGGRGQPQHF
TGTGCCAGTTCTAATGGAGGGAGGGGTCAGCCCCAGCATTTT
>once|TRBD1|TRBJ2-7|TRBV15
CATSRGTGGYEQYF
TGTGCCACCAGCAGAGGGACAGGGGGCTACGAGCAGTACTTC
>NA|TRBD2|TRBJ2-3|TRBV6-2/TRBV6-3
CASSLGLAGRLAQYF
TGTGCCAGCAGCCTCGGACTAGCGGGCCGTCTGGCGCAGTATTTT
>few|NA|TRBJ2-1|TRBV7-3
CASSLDNRANEQFF
TGTGCCAGCAGCTTAGATAACAGGGCGAATGAGCAGTTCTTC
>NA|NA|TRBJ1-1|TRBV3-1/TRBV3-2
CASSLSGGEAFF
TGTGCCAGCAGCCTCTCGGGAGGGGAAGCTTTCTTT
>few|NA|TRBJ1-6|TRBV11-2
CASSATGDSPLHF
TGTGCCAGCAGCGCTACGGGGGATTCACCCCTCCACTTT
>NA|NA|TRBJ2-7|TRBV7-9
CASSSLQGSYEQYF
TGTGCCAGCAGCTCCTTACAGGGTTCCTACGAGCAGTACTTC
>NA|NA|TRBJ1-2|TRBV24-1
CATSEPTSSLGYGYTF
TGTGCCACCAGTGAGCCGACAAGTTCATTGGGCTATGGCTACACCTTC
>NA|TRBD1|TRBJ1-6|TRBV19
CASRGTGGFNSPLHF
TGTGCCAGTAGGGGGACAGGGGGATTTAATTCACCCCTCCACTTT
>NA|TRBD1|TRBJ1-2|TRBV7-2
CASSRDRVDGYTF
TGTGCCAGCAGTCGCGACAGGGTTGATGGCTACACCTTC
>many|NA|TRBJ2-1|TRBV7-9
CASSSPSFRSYNEQFF
TGTGCCAGCAGTTCTCCCTCCTTCCGGTCCTACAATGAGCAGTTCTTC
>NA|NA|TRBJ2-2|TRBV30
CAWNPPGFNTGELFF
TGTGCCTGGAACCCGCCGGGTTTTAACACCGGGGAGCTGTTTTTT
>NA|NA|TRBJ1-2|TRBV5-4
CASWSLGEPNYGYTF
TGTGCCAGCTGGAGCCTAGGTGAACCTAACTATGGCTACACCTTC
>NA|NA|TRBJ2-1|TRBV11-1
CASSQKRENREQFF
TGTGCCAGCAGCCAAAAGCGTGAGAATCGGGAGCAGTTCTTC
>NA|NA|TRBJ2-1|TRBV6-1
CASSEATGGPGLAQFF
TGTGCCAGCAGTGAAGCAACGGGGGGCCCCGGTTTAGCGCAGTTCTTC
>NA|NA|TRBJ2-5|TRBV5-1
CASSFTGTFSGETQYF
TGCGCCAGCAGCTTCACCGGGACATTTAGTGGGGAGACCCAGTACTTC
>NA|NA|TRBJ2-7|TRBV7-2
CASSLNRDYEQYF
TGTGCCAGCAGCCTCAACAGGGACTACGAGCAGTACTTC
>NA|TRBD2|TRBJ2-7|TRBV6-5
CASTHRGVGYEQYF
TGTGCCAGCACCCATCGGGGGGTTGGCTACGAGCAGTACTTC
>few|NA|TRBJ2-7|TRBV12-3/TRBV12-4
CASSLNFYEQYF
TGTGCCAGCAGTTTAAACTTCTACGAGCAGTACTTC
>NA|TRBD1|TRBJ1-4|TRBV5-1
CASSNQGAYEKLFF
TGCGCCAGCAGCAATCAGGGGGCTTATGAAAAACTGTTTTTT
>NA|NA|TRBJ2-4|TRBV6-2/TRBV6-3
CASSFPRPNIQYF
TGTGCCAGCAGTTTCCCCAGGCCCAACATTCAGTACTTC
>NA|TRBD2|TRBJ2-1|TRBV10-3
CAIKASGLAALLSYNEQFF
TGTGCCATCAAGGCTTCGGGACTAGCGGCGCTACTCTCCTACAATGAGCAGTTCTTC
>few|NA|TRBJ1-6|TRBV9
CASSVGPEVYRVRRNSPLHF
TGTGCCAGCAGCGTAGGACCCGAGGTTTACAGGGTACGGCGGAATTCACCCCTCCACTTT
>NA|NA|TRBJ2-2|TRBV6-1
CASSEFISTGELFF
TGTGCCAGCAGTGAATTTATATCCACCGGGGAGCTGTTTTTT
>NA|TRBD1|TRBJ1-5|TRBV2
CASSEKTGGGPQHF
TGTGCCAGCAGTGAAAAGACAGGGGGGGGGCCCCAGCATTTT
>NA|NA|TRBJ2-1|TRBV4-2
CASSPLPAAGSYNEQFF
TGTGCCAGCAGCCCTCTTCCCGCGGCGGGTTCCTACAATGAGCAGTTCTTC
>NA|TRBD1|TRBJ2-3|TRBV4-1
CASSQLPGQGADTQYF
TGCGCCAGCAGCCAGCTACCGGGACAGGGAGCAGATACGCAGTATTTT
>once|TRBD2|TRBJ2-5|TRBV27
CASSPIGLAGALETQYF
TGTGCCAGCAGTCCAATCGGACTAGCGGGGGCTTTAGAGACCCAGTACTTC